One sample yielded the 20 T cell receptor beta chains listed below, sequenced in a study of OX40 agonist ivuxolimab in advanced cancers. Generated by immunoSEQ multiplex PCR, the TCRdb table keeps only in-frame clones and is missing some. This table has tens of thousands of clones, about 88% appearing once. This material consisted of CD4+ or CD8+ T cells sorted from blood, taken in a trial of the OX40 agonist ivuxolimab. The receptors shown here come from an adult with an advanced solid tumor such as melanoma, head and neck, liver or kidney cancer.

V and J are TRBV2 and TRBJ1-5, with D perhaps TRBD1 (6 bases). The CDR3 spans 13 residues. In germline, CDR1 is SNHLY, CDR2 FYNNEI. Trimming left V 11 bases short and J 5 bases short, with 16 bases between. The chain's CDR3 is CAGHRDIYQPQHF. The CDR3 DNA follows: TGTGCCGGACACCGGGACATCTATCAGCCCCAGCATTTT. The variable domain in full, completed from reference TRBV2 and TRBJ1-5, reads EPEVTQTPSHQVTQMGQEVILRCVPISNHLYFYWYRQILGQKVEFLVSFYNNEISEKSEIFDDQFSVERPDGSNFTLKIRSTKLEDSAMYFCAGHRDIYQPQHFGDGTRLSIL.

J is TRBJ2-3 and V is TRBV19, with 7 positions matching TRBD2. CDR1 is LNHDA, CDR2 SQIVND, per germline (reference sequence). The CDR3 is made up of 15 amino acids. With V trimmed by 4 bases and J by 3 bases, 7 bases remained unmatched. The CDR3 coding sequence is TGTGCCAGTAGTAAGCGGGACCAGGTAACAGATACGCAGTATTTT. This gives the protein CASSKRDQVTDTQYF.

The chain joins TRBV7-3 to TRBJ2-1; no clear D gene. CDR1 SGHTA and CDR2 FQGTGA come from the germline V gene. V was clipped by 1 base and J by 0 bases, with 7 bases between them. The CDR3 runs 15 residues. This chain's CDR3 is CASSLSGSSYNEQFF. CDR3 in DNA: TGTGCCAGCAGCTTAAGCGGAAGCTCCTACAATGAGCAGTTCTTC.

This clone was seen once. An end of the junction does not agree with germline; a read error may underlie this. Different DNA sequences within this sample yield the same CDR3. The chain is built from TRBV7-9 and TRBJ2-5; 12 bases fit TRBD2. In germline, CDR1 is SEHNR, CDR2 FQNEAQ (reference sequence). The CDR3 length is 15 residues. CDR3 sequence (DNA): TGTGCCAGCAGCCTAGCGGGAGGGCTGGGAGAGACCCAGTACTTC. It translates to CASSLAGGLGETQYF. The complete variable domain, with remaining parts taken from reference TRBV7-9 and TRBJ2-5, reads DTGVSQNPRHKITKRGQNVTFRCDPISEHNRLYWYRQTLGQGPEFLTYFQNEAQLEKSRLLSDRFSAERPKGSFSTLEIQRTEQGDSAMYLCASSLAGGLGETQYFGPGTRLLVL.

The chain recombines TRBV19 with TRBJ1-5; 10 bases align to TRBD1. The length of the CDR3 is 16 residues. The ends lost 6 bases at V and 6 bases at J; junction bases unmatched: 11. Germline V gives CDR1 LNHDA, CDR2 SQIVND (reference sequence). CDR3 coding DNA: TGTGCCAGTAGGATAAGACAGACAGGGGGCGGTCAGCCCCAGCATTTT. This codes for CASRIRQTGGGQPQHF.

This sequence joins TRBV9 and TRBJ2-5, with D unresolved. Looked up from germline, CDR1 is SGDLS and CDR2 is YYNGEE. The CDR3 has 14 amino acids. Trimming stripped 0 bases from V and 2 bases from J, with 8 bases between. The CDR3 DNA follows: TGTGCCAGCAGCGTAGGTGGCGCACAAGAGACCCAGTACTTC. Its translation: CASSVGGAQETQYF.

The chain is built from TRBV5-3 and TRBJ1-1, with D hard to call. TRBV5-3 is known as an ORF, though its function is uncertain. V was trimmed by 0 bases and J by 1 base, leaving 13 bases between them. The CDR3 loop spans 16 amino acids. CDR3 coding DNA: TGTGCCAGAAGCTTGGATCGGATCACGAAGAACACTGAAGCTTTCTTT. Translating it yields CARSLDRITKNTEAFF.

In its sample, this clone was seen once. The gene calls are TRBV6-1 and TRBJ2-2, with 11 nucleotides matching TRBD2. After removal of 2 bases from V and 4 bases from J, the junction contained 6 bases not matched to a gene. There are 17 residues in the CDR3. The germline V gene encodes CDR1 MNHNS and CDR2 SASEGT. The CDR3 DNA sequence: TGTGCCAGCAGTGAACAGGGGACTAGCGGACGCACCGGGGAGCTGTTTTTT. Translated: CASSEQGTSGRTGELFF.

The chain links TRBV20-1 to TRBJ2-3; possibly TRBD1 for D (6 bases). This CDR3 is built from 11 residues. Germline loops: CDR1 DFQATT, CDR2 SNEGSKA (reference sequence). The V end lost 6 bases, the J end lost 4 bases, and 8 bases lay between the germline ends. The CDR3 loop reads CSAAGADTQYF. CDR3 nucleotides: TGCAGTGCGGCAGGGGCAGATACGCAGTATTTT.

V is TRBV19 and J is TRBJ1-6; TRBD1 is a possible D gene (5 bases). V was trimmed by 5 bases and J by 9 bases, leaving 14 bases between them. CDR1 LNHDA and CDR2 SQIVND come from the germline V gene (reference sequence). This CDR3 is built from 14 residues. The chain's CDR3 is CASSLQGRGSPLHF. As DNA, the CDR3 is TGTGCCAGTAGTCTCCAGGGTAGAGGTTCACCCCTCCACTTT.

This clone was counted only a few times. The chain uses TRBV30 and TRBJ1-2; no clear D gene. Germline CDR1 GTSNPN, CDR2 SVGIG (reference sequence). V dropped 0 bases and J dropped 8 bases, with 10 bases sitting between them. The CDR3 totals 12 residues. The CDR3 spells CAWSVQRVGYTF. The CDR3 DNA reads TGTGCCTGGAGTGTACAGCGAGTCGGCTACACCTTC.

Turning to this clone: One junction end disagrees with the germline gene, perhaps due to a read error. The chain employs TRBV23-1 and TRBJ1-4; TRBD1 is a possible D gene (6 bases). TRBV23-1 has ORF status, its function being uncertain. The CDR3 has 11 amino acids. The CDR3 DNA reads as TGCGCCAGCAGGTGGGGGGGGACAACTGTTTTT. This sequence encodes CASRWGGTTVF.

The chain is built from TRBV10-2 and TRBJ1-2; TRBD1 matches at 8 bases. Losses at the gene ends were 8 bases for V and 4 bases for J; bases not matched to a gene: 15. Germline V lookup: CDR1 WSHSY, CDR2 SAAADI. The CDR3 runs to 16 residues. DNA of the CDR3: TGCGCCAGCGCCATGACAGGGGCAAAGGCTGGCTATGGCTACACCTTC. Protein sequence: CASAMTGAKAGYGYTF.

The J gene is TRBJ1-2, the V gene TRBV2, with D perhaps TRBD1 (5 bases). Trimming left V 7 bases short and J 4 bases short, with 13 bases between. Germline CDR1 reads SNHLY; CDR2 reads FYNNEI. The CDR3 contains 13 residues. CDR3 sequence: CASKAGDSYGYTF. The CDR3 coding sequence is TGTGCCAGCAAGGCAGGTGACAGCTATGGCTACACCTTC.

CDR3 coding DNA: TGTGCCAGCAGCTTAAACGGGAGGGCTGAAGAGACCCAGTACTTC. Translation: CASSLNGRAEETQYF. J is TRBJ2-5 and V is TRBV7-3; 8 nucleotides agree with TRBD2. With V trimmed by 1 base and J by 3 bases, 4 bases remained unmatched. The CDR3 has 15 residues. In germline, CDR1 is SGHTA, CDR2 FQGTGA.

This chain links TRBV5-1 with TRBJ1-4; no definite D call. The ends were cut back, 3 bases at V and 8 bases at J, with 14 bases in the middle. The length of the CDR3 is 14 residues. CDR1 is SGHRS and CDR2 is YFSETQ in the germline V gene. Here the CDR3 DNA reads TGCGCCAGCAGCTCGGACCCCAGGAGGGAAAAACTGTTTTTT. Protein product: CASSSDPRREKLFF.

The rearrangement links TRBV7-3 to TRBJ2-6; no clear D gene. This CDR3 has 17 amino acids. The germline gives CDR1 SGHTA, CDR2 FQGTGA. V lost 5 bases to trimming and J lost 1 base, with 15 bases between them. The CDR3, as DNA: TGTGCCAGCAGCCCCCGGACCCTTTTTTCTGGGGCCAACGTCCTGACTTTC. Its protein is CASSPRTLFSGANVLTF.

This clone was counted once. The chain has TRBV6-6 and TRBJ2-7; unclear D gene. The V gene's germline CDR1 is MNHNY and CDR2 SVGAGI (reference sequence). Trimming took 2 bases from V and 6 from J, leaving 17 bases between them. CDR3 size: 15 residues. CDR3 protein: CASSYAADHRVEQYF. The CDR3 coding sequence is TGTGCCAGCAGTTACGCGGCGGATCATAGGGTCGAGCAGTACTTC.

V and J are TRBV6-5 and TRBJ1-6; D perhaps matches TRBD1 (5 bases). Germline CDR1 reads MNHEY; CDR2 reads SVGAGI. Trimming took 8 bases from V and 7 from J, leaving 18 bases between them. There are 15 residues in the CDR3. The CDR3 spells CASAPQGRLNSPLHF. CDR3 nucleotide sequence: TGTGCCAGCGCCCCCCAGGGTCGACTCAATTCACCCCTCCACTTT.

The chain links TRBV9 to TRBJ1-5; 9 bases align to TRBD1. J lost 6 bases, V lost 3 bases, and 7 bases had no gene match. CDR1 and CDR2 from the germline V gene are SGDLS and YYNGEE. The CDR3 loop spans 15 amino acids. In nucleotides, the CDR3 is TGTGCCAGCAGCGGGGGGACAGGGATCGGTCAGCCCCAGCATTTT. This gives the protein CASSGGTGIGQPQHF.